The entry below describes one TCR beta chain. Its target is not known. The data derive from a study of a mutant IDH1 vaccine in newly diagnosed glioma. CDR3 length equals 15 residues. Germline CDR1 reads SNHLY; CDR2 reads FYNNEI. Trimming at V came to 3 bases and at J to 7 bases, leaving 12 bases not matched to a gene. Only in-frame clones appear in the TCRdb table, and some are missing; sequencing was by immunoSEQ multiplex PCR. The table includes 40,000 or so clones, about 89% detected once. Time point in this sample: week 5, during vaccination. The content of each vaccine dose was 300 ug of mutant IDH1 20-mer peptide, and topical imiquimod accompanied it.

This specimen consisted of PBMCs, obtained from a glioma patient whose treatment included an IDH1 peptide vaccine. The receptor was derived from a man in his fifties with glioma. The rearrangement uses TRBV2 and TRBJ2-7; 7 bases line up with TRBD1. CDR3 sequence: CASSDPRRQGTEQYF. The DNA for the CDR3 is TGTGCCAGCAGTGATCCCCGAAGACAGGGAACGGAGCAGTACTTC.